These T cell receptor beta chains were read from a single sample in a study of blood T cell repertoires in COVID-19. The method was immunoSEQ multiplex PCR; TCRdb's version includes in-frame clones alone and lacks a portion of them. The data contain around 130,000 clones, less than 90% of them singletons. Source material: PBMCs or T cells enriched from blood (not recorded which). These receptors originate from a woman aged 30 to 39 who had recovered from COVID-19. The CDR3 runs from the conserved cysteine through the conserved F or W. Fields, in order: V gene, J gene, D gene, clone size, CDR3 protein. A D gene is named only where the DNA matches it firmly. Some rows have no size entry. The others give once, few or many, or a class for an expanded clone.

V: TRBV7-9
J: TRBJ2-1
D: TRBD2
size: -
CDR3: CASSPRTSSEQFF

V: TRBV12-5
J: TRBJ2-1
D: TRBD2
size: -
CDR3: CASAPGLAGLSYNEQFF

V: TRBV29-1
J: TRBJ2-3
D: -
size: -
CDR3: CSVTHLEGADTQYF

V: TRBV30
J: TRBJ1-1
D: -
size: -
CDR3: CAWRAQGITEAFF

V: TRBV6-5
J: TRBJ2-5
D: -
size: -
CDR3: CASRLDTSQETQYF

V: TRBV7-2
J: TRBJ2-2
D: TRBD2
size: -
CDR3: CASSFRREGRAGELFF

V: TRBV28
J: TRBJ2-3
D: TRBD2
size: -
CDR3: CASIQGGSQDTQYF

V: TRBV5-8
J: TRBJ2-1
D: TRBD2
size: -
CDR3: CASSLFSGSPDNYNEQFF

V: TRBV29-1
J: TRBJ2-1
D: -
size: once
CDR3: CSAGSREQFF

V: TRBV6-1
J: TRBJ1-3
D: -
size: -
CDR3: CASSEARGYSGNTIYF

V: TRBV28
J: TRBJ2-7
D: TRBD1
size: -
CDR3: CASSSSRDRTYEQYF

V: TRBV6-5
J: TRBJ2-7
D: TRBD1
size: -
CDR3: CASRSYRQGAYEQYF

V: TRBV6-4
J: TRBJ2-1
D: TRBD2
size: -
CDR3: CASSDSSGRASNEQFF

V: TRBV28
J: TRBJ2-7
D: TRBD1
size: -
CDR3: CASSKGGTGVNEQYF

V: TRBV7-2
J: TRBJ2-7
D: -
size: -
CDR3: CASSFKTGDYEQYF

V: TRBV4-3
J: TRBJ1-3
D: -
size: -
CDR3: CASSQSSVGKSGNTIYF

V: TRBV11-2
J: TRBJ2-7
D: -
size: -
CDR3: CASSPAEGPYEQYF

V: TRBV18
J: TRBJ1-4
D: TRBD1
size: -
CDR3: CASSLLHGTASEKLFF

V: TRBV6-4
J: TRBJ2-1
D: -
size: -
CDR3: CASSERGEGYNEQFF

V: TRBV18
J: TRBJ2-1
D: TRBD2
size: -
CDR3: CASSPGSGRVNEQFF

V: TRBV12-3/TRBV12-4
J: TRBJ2-1
D: TRBD2
size: -
CDR3: CASSFGGSEQFF

V: TRBV5-1
J: TRBJ2-6
D: TRBD1
size: -
CDR3: CASSSWTGSGANVLTF

V: TRBV27
J: TRBJ2-2
D: -
size: -
CDR3: CARPRGGRSGELFF

V: TRBV7-2
J: TRBJ1-2
D: -
size: once
CDR3: CASSLLTVSRGYTF

V: TRBV7-9
J: TRBJ1-4
D: -
size: -
CDR3: CASSSDDSPKLFF

V: TRBV7-3
J: TRBJ2-1
D: -
size: once
CDR3: CASSLTAGPYNEQFF